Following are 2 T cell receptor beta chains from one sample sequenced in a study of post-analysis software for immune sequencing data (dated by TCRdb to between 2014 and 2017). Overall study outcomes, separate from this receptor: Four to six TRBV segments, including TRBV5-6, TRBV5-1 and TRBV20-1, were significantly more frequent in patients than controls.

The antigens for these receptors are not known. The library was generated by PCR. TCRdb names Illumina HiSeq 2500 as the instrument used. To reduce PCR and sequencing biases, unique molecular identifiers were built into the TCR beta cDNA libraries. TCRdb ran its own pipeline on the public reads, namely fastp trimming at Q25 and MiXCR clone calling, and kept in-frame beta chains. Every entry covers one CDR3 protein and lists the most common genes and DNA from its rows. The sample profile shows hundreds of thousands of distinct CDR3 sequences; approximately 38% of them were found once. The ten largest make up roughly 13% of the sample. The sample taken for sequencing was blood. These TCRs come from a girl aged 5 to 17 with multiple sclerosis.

This chain's CDR3 is CASSFGGIGVITGELFF. Here the CDR3 DNA reads TGTGCCAGCAGTTTTGGGGGGATTGGGGTGATTACCGGGGAGCTGTTTTTT. The J gene is TRBJ2-2, the V gene TRBV12-3 or TRBV12-4, with D perhaps TRBD2 (6 bases). V gave up 3 bases and J gave up 5 bases, with 19 bases separating them. The CDR3 spans 17 residues.

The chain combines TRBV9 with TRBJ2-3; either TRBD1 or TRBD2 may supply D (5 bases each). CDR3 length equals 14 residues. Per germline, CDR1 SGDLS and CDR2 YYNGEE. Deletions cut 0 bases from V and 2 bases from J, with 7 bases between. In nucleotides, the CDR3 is TGTGCCAGCAGCGTAGGAGGGGACACAGATACGCAGTATTTT. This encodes CASSVGGDTDTQYF.